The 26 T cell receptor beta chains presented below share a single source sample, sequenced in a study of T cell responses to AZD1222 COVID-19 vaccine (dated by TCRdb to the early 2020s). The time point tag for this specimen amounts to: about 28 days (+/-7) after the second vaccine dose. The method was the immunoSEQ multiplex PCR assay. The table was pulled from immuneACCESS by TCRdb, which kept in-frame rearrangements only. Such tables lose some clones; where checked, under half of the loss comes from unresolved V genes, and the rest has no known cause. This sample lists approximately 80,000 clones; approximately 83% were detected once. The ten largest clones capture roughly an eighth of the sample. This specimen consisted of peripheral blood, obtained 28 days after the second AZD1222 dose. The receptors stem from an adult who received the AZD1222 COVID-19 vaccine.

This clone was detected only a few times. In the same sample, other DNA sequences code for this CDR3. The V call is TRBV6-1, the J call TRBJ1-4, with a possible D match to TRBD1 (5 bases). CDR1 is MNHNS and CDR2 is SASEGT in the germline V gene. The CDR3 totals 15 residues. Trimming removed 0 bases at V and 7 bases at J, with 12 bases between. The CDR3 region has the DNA TGTGCCAGCAGTGAAGCGAGGGGTGGTGTTGAAAAACTGTTTTTT. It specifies CASSEARGGVEKLFF.

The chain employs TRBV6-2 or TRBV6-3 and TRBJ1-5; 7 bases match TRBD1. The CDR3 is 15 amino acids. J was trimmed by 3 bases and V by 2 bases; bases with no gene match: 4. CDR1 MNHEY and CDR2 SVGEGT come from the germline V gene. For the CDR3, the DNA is TGTGCCAGCAGTTACAGGGACAGATACAATCAGCCCCAGCATTTT. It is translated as CASSYRDRYNQPQHF.

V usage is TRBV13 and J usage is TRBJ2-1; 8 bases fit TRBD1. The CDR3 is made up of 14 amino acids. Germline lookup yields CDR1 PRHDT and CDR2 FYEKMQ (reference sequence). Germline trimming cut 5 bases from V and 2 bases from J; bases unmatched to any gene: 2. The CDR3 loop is CASSPDRAYNEQFF. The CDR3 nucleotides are TGTGCCAGCAGCCCGGACAGGGCCTACAATGAGCAGTTCTTC. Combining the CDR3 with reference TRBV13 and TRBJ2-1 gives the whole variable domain AAGVIQSPRHLIKEKRETATLKCYPIPRHDTVYWYQQGPGQDPQFLISFYEKMQSDKGSIPDRFSAQQFSDYHSELNMSSLELGDSALYFCASSPDRAYNEQFFGPGTRLTVL.

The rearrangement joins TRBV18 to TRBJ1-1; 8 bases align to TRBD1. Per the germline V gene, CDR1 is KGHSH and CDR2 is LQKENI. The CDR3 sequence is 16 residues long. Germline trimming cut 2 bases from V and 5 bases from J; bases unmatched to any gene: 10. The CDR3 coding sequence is TGTGCCAGCTCACCAATCCAGGGGGCAGTTCGGACTGAAGCTTTCTTT. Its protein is CASSPIQGAVRTEAFF.

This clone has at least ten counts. This CDR3 reads CASSLDLRAGGNYEQYF. In DNA, the CDR3 is TGTGCCAGCAGCTTAGATCTCAGAGCGGGAGGGAACTACGAGCAGTACTTC. J is TRBJ2-7 and V is TRBV11-3; the match to TRBD2 covers 10 bases. After removal of 0 bases from V and 3 bases from J, the junction contained 8 bases not matched to a gene. CDR3 length: 17 residues. Germline V gene data show CDR1 as SGHNT and CDR2 as YENEEA. Full variable domain (remainder filled in from reference TRBV11-3 and TRBJ2-7): EAGVVQSPRYKIIEKKQPVAFWCNPISGHNTLYWYLQNLGQGPELLIRYENEEAVDDSQLPKDRFSAERLKGVDSTLKIQPAELGDSAVYLCASSLDLRAGGNYEQYFGPGTRLTVT.

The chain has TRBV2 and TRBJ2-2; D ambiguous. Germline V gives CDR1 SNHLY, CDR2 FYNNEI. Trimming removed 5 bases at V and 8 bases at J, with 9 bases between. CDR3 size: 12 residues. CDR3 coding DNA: TGTGCCAGCAGTTATGAGGCGGGGGAGCTGTTTTTT. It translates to CASSYEAGELFF.

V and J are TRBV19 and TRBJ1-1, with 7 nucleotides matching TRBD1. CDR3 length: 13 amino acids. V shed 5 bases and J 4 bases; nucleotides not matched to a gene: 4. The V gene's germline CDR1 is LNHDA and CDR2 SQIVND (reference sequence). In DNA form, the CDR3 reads TGTGCCAGTAGTGAAACAGGGGCCACTGAAGCTTTCTTT. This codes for CASSETGATEAFF.

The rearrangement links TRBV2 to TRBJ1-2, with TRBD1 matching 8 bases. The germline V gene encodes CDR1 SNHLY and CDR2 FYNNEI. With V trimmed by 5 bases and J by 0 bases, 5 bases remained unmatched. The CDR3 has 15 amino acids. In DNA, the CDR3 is TGTGCCAGCAGTCCCCAGGGGGCCCCTAACTATGGCTACACCTTC. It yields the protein CASSPQGAPNYGYTF.

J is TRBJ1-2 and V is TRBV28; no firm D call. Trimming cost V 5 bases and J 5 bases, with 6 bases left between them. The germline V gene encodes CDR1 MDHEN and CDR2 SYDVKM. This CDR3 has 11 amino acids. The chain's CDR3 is CASSDPYGYTF. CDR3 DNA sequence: TGTGCCAGCAGTGACCCTTATGGCTACACCTTC.

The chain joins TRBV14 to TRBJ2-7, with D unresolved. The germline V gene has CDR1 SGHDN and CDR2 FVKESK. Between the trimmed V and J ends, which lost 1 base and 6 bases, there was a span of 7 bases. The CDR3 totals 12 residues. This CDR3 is CASSQVPSEQYV. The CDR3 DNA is TGTGCCAGCAGCCAAGTCCCCTCCGAGCAGTACGTC.

CDR3 nucleotides: TGTGCCACCAGCAGTTCCAGGGACTATGGCTACACCTTC. Protein: CATSSSRDYGYTF. The chain has TRBV15 and TRBJ1-2, with D possibly matching TRBD1 (5 bases). This CDR3 is 13 amino acids long. V was cut by 3 bases and J by 3 bases, with 8 bases left in between. Per the germline V gene, CDR1 is LNHNV and CDR2 is YYDKDF (reference sequence).

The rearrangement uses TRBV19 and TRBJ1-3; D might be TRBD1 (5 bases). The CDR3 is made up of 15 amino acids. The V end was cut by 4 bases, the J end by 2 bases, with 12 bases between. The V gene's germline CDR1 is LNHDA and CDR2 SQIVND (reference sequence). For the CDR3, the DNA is TGTGCCAGTAGTAGGGACCCGTCCCCTGGAAACACCATATATTTT. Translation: CASSRDPSPGNTIYF.

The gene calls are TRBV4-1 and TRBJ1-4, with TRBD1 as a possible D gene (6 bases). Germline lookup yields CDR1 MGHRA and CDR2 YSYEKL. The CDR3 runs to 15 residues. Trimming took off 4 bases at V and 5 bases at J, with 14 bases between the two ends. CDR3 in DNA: TGCGCCAGCAGCCGAGCAGGGGCCTCAAATGAAAAACTGTTTTTT. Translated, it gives CASSRAGASNEKLFF.

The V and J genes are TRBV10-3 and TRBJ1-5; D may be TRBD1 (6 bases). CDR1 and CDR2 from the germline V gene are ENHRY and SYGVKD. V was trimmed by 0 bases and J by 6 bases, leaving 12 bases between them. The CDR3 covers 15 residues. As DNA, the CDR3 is TGTGCCATCAGTGAGTCTAGGGGGGGATCTCAGCCCCAGCATTTT. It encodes CAISESRGGSQPQHF.

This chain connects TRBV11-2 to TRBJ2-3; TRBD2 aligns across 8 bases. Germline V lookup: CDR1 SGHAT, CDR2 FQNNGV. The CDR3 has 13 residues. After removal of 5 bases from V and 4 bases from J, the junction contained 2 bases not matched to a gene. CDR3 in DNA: TGTGCCAGCAGCCGAGCGGGGGCAGATACGCAGTATTTT. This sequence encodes CASSRAGADTQYF.

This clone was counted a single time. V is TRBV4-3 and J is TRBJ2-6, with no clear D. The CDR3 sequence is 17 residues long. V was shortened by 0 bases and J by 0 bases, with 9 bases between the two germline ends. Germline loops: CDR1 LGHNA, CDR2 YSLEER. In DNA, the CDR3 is TGCGCCAGCAGCCAAGATAGAGCGCACTCTGGGGCCAACGTCCTGACTTTC. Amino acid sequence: CASSQDRAHSGANVLTF.

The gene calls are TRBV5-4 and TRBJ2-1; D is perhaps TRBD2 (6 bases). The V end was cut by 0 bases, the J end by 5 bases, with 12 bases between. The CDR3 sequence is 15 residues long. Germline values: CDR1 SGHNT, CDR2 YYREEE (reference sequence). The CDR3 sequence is CASSLGQRVDNEQFF. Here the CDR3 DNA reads TGTGCCAGCAGCTTGGGCCAGCGGGTGGACAATGAGCAGTTCTTC. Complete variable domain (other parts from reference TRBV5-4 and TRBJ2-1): ETGVTQSPTHLIKTRGQQVTLRCSSQSGHNTVSWYQQALGQGPQFIFQYYREEENGRGNFPPRFSGLQFPNYSSELNVNALELDDSALYLCASSLGQRVDNEQFFGPGTRLTVL.

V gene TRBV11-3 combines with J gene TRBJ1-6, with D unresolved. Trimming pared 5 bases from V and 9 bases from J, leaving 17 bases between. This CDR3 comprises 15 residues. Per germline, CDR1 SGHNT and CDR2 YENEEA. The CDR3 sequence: CASSPGALAGSPLHF. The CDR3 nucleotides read TGTGCCAGCAGCCCCGGTGCGCTAGCTGGTTCACCCCTCCACTTT.

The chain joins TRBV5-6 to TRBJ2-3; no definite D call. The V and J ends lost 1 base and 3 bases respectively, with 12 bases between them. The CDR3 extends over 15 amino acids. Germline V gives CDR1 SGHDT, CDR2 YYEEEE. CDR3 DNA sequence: TGTGCCAGCAGCTTGATAGTAGGTTCGACAGATACGCAGTATTTT. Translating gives CASSLIVGSTDTQYF.

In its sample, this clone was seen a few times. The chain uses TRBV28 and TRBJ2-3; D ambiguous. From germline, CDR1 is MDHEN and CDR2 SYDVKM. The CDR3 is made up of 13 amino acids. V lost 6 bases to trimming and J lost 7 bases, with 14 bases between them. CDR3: CASRQSDGHTQYF. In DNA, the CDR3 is TGTGCCAGCAGACAGTCGGACGGGCATACGCAGTATTTT.

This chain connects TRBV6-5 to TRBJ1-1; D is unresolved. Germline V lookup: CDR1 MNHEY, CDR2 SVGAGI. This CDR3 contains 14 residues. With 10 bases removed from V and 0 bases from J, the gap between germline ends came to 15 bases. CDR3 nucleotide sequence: TGTGCCACGGTACAATGGCCCATGAACACTGAAGCTTTCTTT. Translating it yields CATVQWPMNTEAFF.

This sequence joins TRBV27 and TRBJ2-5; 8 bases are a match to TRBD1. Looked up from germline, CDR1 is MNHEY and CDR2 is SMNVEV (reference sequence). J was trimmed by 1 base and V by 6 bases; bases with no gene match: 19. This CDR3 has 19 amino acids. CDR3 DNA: TGTGCCAGCAGATTCCCCACGACACCCGTTGGACAGGGCCAAGAGACCCAGTACTTC. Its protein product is CASRFPTTPVGQGQETQYF.

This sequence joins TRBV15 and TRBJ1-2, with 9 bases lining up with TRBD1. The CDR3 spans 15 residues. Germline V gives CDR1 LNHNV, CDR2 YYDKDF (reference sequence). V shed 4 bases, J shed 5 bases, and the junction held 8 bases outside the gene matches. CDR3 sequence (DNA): TGTGCCACCAGCAACGGACAGGGGATTAGATATGGCTACACCTTC. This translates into CATSNGQGIRYGYTF.

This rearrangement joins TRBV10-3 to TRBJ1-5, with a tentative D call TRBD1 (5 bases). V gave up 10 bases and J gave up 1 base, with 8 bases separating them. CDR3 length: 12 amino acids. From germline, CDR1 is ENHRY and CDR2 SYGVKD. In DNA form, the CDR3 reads TGTGCCACCCAGGGAAGCAATCAGCCCCAGCATTTT. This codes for CATQGSNQPQHF.

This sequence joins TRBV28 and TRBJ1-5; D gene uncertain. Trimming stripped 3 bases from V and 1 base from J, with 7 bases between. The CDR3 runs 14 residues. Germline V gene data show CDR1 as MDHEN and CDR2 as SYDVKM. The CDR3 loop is CASSFSGSNQPQHF. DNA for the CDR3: TGTGCCAGCAGTTTCAGTGGGAGCAATCAGCCCCAGCATTTT.

CDR3 DNA sequence: TGTGCCACCAGTGACCCCGGGACAGGCGCGAAGGGCGAGCAGTACTTC. It translates to CATSDPGTGAKGEQYF. This sequence joins TRBV24-1 and TRBJ2-7; 8 nucleotides agree with TRBD1. This CDR3 is 16 amino acids long. V lost 4 bases to trimming and J lost 6 bases; unmatched junction nucleotides: 13. CDR1 KGHDR and CDR2 SFDVKD come from the germline V gene.